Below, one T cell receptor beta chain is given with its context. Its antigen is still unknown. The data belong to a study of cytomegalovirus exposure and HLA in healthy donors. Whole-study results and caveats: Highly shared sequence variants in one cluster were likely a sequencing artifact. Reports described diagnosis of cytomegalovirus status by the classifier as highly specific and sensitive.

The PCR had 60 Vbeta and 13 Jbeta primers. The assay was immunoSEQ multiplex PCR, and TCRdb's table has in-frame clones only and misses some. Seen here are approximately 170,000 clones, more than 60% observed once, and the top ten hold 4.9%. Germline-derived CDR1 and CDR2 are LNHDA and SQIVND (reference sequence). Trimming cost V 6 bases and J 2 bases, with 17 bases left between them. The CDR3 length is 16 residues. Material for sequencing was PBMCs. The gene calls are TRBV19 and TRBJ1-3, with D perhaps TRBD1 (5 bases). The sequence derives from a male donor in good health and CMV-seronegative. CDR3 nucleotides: TGTGCCAGTAGCCGCCAGGGAGGGGCCACTGGAAACACCATATATTTT. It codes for CASSRQGGATGNTIYF.